These 14 T cell receptor beta chains were sequenced from one sample in a study of blood T cell repertoires in COVID-19 (dated by TCRdb to about 2020). Library generation was performed with the immunoSEQ multiplex PCR assay. Held by TCRdb, this immuneACCESS table contains in-frame sequences only and omits some clones. Under half of the omission traces to an unresolved V gene where checked; the cause of the rest is unknown. The sample table records some 200,000 clones; 88% of these occur just once. The top ten hold around 17% of the sample. The sequenced sample consisted of peripheral blood. These receptors came from a man aged 50-59 years with COVID-19, enrolled during active disease.

The J gene is TRBJ2-2, the V gene TRBV7-3; tentative D call: TRBD1 (5 bases). CDR1 and CDR2 from the germline V gene are SGHTA and FQGTGA. Between the trimmed V and J ends, which lost 5 bases and 0 bases, there was a span of 10 bases. This CDR3 spans 15 amino acids. CDR3 sequence reads: CASSMLGANTGELFF. CDR3 coding DNA: TGTGCCAGCAGCATGCTAGGGGCGAACACCGGGGAGCTGTTTTTT.

The chain is built from TRBV3-1 (or the pseudogene TRBV3-2) and TRBJ2-3; 14 bases match TRBD2. CDR1 is LGHDT, CDR2 YNNKEL, per germline (reference sequence). Unmatched junction bases numbered 2, after V lost 4 bases and J lost 5 bases. This CDR3 region has 15 residues. CDR3 protein: CASSRLAGGGDTQYF. As DNA, the CDR3 is TGTGCCAGCAGCCGACTAGCGGGAGGGGGAGATACGCAGTATTTT.

V gene TRBV3-1 (or the pseudogene TRBV3-2) combines with J gene TRBJ2-7, with D possibly matching TRBD1 (6 bases). Germline V lookup: CDR1 LGHDT, CDR2 YNNKEL (reference sequence). The CDR3 runs 16 residues. Trimming took 3 bases from V and 6 from J, leaving 21 bases between them. The DNA for the CDR3 is TGTGCCAGCAGCCATAACGCTGGGGGCATGGGGGCCGAGCAGTACTTC. It translates to CASSHNAGGMGAEQYF.

The rearrangement links TRBV18 to TRBJ2-7; 9 bases line up with TRBD2. The CDR3 totals 19 residues. V dropped 1 base and J dropped 0; count of bases not matched to a gene: 13. Germline-derived CDR1 and CDR2 are KGHSH and LQKENI. In nucleotides, the CDR3 is TGTGCCAGCTCACCACTTTCGCCCAGCGGGGGGCTAAGCTCCTACGAGCAGTACTTC. Translation gives CASSPLSPSGGLSSYEQYF.

The rearrangement uses TRBV6-5 and TRBJ2-7; D perhaps matches TRBD2 (7 bases). Germline CDR1 reads MNHEY; CDR2 reads SVGAGI. Trimming stripped 6 bases from V and 4 bases from J, with 19 bases between. CDR3 length: 15 amino acids. DNA of the CDR3: TGTGCCAGCAGAGGATGGGGGGGGCCCCTGTACGAGCAGTACTTC. Amino acids: CASRGWGGPLYEQYF.

This clone has more than one count but fewer than ten. The chain couples TRBV23-1 to TRBJ2-5; TRBD1 matches at 10 bases. TRBV23-1 qualifies as an ORF whose function is uncertain. The J segment lost 3 bases and the V segment lost 4 bases, leaving 2 bases of the junction unmatched. This CDR3 is built from 14 residues. CDR3 in amino acids: CASSPGQGEETQYF. CDR3 in DNA: TGCGCCAGCAGTCCCGGACAGGGGGAAGAGACCCAGTACTTC.

The rearrangement links TRBV19 to TRBJ1-2; D remains unclear. Trimming shortened V by 4 bases and J by 2 bases, and 5 bases separated the two germline ends. This CDR3 has 12 residues. Germline V gene data show CDR1 as LNHDA and CDR2 as SQIVND (reference sequence). The CDR3 nucleotides read TGTGCCAGTAGTACCCGGAACTATGGCTACACCTTC. Translated: CASSTRNYGYTF.

To note about this clone: This sequence may be a read error, since a much larger clone differs from it by one base. Other DNA sequences in this sample translate to the same CDR3. The rearrangement uses TRBV28 and TRBJ1-2, with 7 bases identical to TRBD1. This CDR3 comprises 13 residues. Germline CDR1 and CDR2: MDHEN and SYDVKM. Here the CDR3 reads CASRPGTVYGYTF. The CDR3 DNA sequence: TGTGCCAGCAGACCCGGGACAGTCTATGGCTACACTTTC.

This chain links TRBV5-4 with TRBJ1-2, with 9 bases identical to TRBD1. The CDR3 covers 16 residues. CDR1 and CDR2 (germline): SGHNT, YYREEE (reference sequence). Trimming at V came to 4 bases and at J to 0 bases, leaving 7 bases not matched to a gene. The CDR3 region has the DNA TGTGCCAGCAGCCCTCGGACAGGGGTAACTAACTATGGCTACACCTTC. It codes for CASSPRTGVTNYGYTF.

The chain couples TRBV11-2 to TRBJ2-1; 11 positions match TRBD2. CDR3 size: 15 residues. The germline gives CDR1 SGHAT, CDR2 FQNNGV. V trimming: 4 bases; J trimming: 9 bases; junction bases outside the gene matches: 8. Here the CDR3 DNA reads TGTGCCAGCAGCTCTTTAGCGGGGGGGCCGGGTGAGCAGTTCTTC. It translates to CASSSLAGGPGEQFF.

The V gene is TRBV3-1 (or the pseudogene TRBV3-2), the J gene TRBJ2-1; 8 nucleotides match TRBD2. The CDR3 covers 21 residues. CDR1 and CDR2 (germline): LGHDT, YNNKEL (reference sequence). V shed 0 bases, J shed 0 bases, and the junction held 16 bases outside the gene matches. In DNA form, the CDR3 reads TGTGCCAGCAGCCAAGATCGGCAGCCTCCGCTAGCGGGTAGCTCCTACAATGAGCAGTTCTTC. Encoded protein: CASSQDRQPPLAGSSYNEQFF.

This chain connects TRBV5-6 to TRBJ2-7; D gene ambiguous. V was cut by 4 bases and J by 7 bases, with 9 bases left in between. CDR1 is SGHDT and CDR2 is YYEEEE in the germline V gene. This CDR3 region has 11 residues. In nucleotides, the CDR3 is TGTGCCAGCAGCCATACATCAGAGCAGTACTTC. It specifies CASSHTSEQYF.

The genes are TRBV7-3 and TRBJ2-3, with D possibly being TRBD2 (5 bases). This CDR3 has 16 residues. CDR1 is SGHTA, CDR2 FQGTGA, per germline. V was clipped by 5 bases and J by 1 base, with 16 bases between them. The CDR3, as DNA: TGTGCCAGCAGCCCGCTAGCAGGAGGTGGCACAGATACGCAGTATTTT. Translation: CASSPLAGGGTDTQYF.

This clone has just one count. This chain links TRBV27 with TRBJ2-3, with D possibly being TRBD2 (5 bases). CDR3 size: 18 residues. Per germline, CDR1 MNHEY and CDR2 SMNVEV (reference sequence). V lost 5 bases, J lost 2 bases, and 23 bases lay in between. The CDR3 DNA follows: TGTGCCAGCAGTCTCCAACCCCTCCTAGAGACTAACACAGATACGCAGTATTTT. It specifies CASSLQPLLETNTDTQYF.